The source of this T cell receptor beta chain is a study of blood T cell repertoires in COVID-19. Study-level background: PBMCs, B-cell-depleted T cells, or T cells provided the cDNA or gDNA that made up the material.

Assay: immunoSEQ multiplex PCR; the TCRdb copy retains only in-frame clones and omits some. This table has about 120,000 clones, over 65% appearing once. Germline loops: CDR1 KGHSH, CDR2 LQKENI. The CDR3 sequence is 13 residues long. The V and J ends lost 7 bases and 6 bases, in that order; junction bases with no gene match: 8. This TCR came from a woman of 80 years or more with acute or convalescent COVID-19. V usage is TRBV18 and J usage is TRBJ1-2; 7 positions agree with TRBD1. The sample was peripheral blood. CDR3 in amino acids: CASYRQGRNGYTF. The CDR3 DNA is TGTGCCAGCTACCGACAGGGCAGAAATGGCTACACCTTC.